Listed below are T cell receptor beta chains from one sample, sequenced in a study of T cell responses to AZD1222 COVID-19 vaccine. Data came from immunoSEQ multiplex PCR; TCRdb stores just in-frame clones and leaves some out. The data show under 80,000 clones, roughly four fifths seen once. The material was peripheral blood, obtained 28 days after the second AZD1222 dose. The receptors were gathered from an adult who received the AZD1222 COVID-19 vaccine. CDR3s include the opening cysteine and the closing phenylalanine or tryptophan. The D gene is left open where the match is weak. Clone sizes are given selectively: once, few, many, or a class where the clone is expanded.

abundance: .
j_gene: TRBJ1-2
d_gene: TRBD1
v_gene: TRBV7-7
CDR3nt: TGTGCTAGCAGCCCTACCCAGGGGGGAGGCTACACCTTC
CDR3aa: CASSPTQGGGYTF

abundance: .
j_gene: TRBJ2-7
d_gene: .
v_gene: TRBV29-1
CDR3nt: TGCAGCGTTGAAGGAAGACTAGGGGGCAGGAACGAGCAGTACTTC
CDR3aa: CSVEGRLGGRNEQYF

abundance: .
j_gene: TRBJ2-1
d_gene: .
v_gene: TRBV19
CDR3nt: TGTGCCAGTAGTATAGGAAGCCTCCCGGGTATTGAGCAGTTCTTC
CDR3aa: CASSIGSLPGIEQFF

abundance: .
j_gene: TRBJ2-2
d_gene: .
v_gene: TRBV12-3/TRBV12-4
CDR3nt: TGTGCCAGCAGTGGACAAAACACCGGGGAGCTGTTTTTT
CDR3aa: CASSGQNTGELFF

abundance: few
j_gene: TRBJ1-5
d_gene: .
v_gene: TRBV27
CDR3nt: TGTGCCAGCCGGGACGGAAGCAATCAGCCCCAGCATTTT
CDR3aa: CASRDGSNQPQHF

abundance: few
j_gene: TRBJ1-2
d_gene: .
v_gene: TRBV7-2
CDR3nt: TGTGCCAGCAGCCCTTGGACGGGCAGAGGTGGCTACACCTTC
CDR3aa: CASSPWTGRGGYTF

abundance: .
j_gene: TRBJ2-7
d_gene: .
v_gene: TRBV6-5
CDR3nt: TGTGCCAGCAGTTTGGGATTTACCGTGACCTACGAGCAGTACTTC
CDR3aa: CASSLGFTVTYEQYF

abundance: .
j_gene: TRBJ2-7
d_gene: .
v_gene: TRBV28
CDR3nt: TGTGCCAGCAAATCGCCGGGACTGATCTACGAGCAGTACTTC
CDR3aa: CASKSPGLIYEQYF

abundance: .
j_gene: TRBJ2-1
d_gene: TRBD2
v_gene: TRBV3-1/TRBV3-2
CDR3nt: TGTGCCAGCAGCCACCCCAGACTAGCGGGAGGCCCCAGAAATGAGCAGTTCTTC
CDR3aa: CASSHPRLAGGPRNEQFF

abundance: .
j_gene: TRBJ2-7
d_gene: TRBD2
v_gene: TRBV29-1
CDR3nt: TGCAGCGTAGCAATAGCGGGAGTCAAAGAGCAGTACTTC
CDR3aa: CSVAIAGVKEQYF

abundance: .
j_gene: TRBJ2-7
d_gene: .
v_gene: TRBV7-2
CDR3nt: TGTGCCAGCAGCTCCTTCCACGAGCAGTACTTC
CDR3aa: CASSSFHEQYF